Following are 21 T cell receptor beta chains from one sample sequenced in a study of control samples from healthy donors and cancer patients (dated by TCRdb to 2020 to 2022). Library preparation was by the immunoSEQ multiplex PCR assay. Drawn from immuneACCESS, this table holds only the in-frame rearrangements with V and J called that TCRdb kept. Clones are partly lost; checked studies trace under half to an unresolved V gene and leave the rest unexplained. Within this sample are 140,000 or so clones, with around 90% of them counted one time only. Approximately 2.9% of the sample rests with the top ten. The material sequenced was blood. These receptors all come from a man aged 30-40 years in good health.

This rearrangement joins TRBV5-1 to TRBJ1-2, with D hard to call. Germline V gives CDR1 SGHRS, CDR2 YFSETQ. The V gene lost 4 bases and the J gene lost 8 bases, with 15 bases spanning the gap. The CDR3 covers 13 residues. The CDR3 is CASSTGPAGGYTF. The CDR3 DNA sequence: TGCGCCAGCAGCACTGGCCCCGCGGGAGGCTACACCTTC.

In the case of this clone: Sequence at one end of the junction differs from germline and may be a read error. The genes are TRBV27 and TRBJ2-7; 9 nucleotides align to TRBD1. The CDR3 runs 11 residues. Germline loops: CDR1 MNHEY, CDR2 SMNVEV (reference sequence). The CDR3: CEGTGRGEQYF. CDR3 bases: TGCGAAGGGACAGGGAGGGGCGAGCAGTACTTC.

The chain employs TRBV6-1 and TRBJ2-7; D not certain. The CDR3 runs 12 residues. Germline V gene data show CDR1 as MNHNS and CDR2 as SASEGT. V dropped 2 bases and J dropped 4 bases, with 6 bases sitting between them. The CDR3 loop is CASSEFSYEQYF. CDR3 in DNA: TGTGCCAGCAGTGAATTCAGTTACGAGCAGTACTTC.

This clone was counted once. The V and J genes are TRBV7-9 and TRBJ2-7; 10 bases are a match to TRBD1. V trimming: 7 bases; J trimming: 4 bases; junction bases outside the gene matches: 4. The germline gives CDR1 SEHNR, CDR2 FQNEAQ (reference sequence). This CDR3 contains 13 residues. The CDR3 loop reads CASTTGGGYEQYF. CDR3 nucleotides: TGTGCCAGCACGACAGGGGGCGGGTACGAGCAGTACTTC.

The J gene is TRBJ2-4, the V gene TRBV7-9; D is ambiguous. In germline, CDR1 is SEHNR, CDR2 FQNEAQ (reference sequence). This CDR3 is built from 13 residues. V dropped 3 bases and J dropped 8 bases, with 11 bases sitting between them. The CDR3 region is CASSLSGPDIQYF. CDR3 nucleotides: TGTGCCAGCAGCTTGTCAGGACCAGACATTCAGTACTTC.

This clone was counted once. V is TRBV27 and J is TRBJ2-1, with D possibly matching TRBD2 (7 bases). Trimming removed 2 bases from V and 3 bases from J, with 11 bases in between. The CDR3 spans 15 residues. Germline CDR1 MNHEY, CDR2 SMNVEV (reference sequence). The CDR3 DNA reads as TGTGCCAGCAGTTTAAGGGGGGGTCTCTACAATGAGCAGTTCTTC. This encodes CASSLRGGLYNEQFF.

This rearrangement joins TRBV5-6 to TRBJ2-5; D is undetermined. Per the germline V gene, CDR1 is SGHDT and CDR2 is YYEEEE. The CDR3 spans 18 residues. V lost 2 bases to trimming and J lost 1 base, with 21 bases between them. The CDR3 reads CASSFGRTTYPTQETQYF. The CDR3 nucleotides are TGTGCCAGCAGCTTTGGTAGGACCACCTATCCAACCCAAGAGACCCAGTACTTC.

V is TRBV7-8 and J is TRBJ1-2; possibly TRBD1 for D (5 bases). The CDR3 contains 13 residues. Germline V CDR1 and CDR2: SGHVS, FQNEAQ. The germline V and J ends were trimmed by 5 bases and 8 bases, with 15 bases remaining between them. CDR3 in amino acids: CASSLQVKDGYTF. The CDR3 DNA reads TGTGCCAGCAGCCTACAGGTGAAAGACGGCTACACCTTC.

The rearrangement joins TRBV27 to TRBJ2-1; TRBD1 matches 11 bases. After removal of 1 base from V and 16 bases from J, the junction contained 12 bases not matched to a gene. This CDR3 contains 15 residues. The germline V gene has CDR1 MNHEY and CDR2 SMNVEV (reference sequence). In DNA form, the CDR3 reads TGTGCCAGCAGTTTATGGGAGGACAGGGGGCGTCGACTTTTCTTC. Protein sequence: CASSLWEDRGRRLFF.

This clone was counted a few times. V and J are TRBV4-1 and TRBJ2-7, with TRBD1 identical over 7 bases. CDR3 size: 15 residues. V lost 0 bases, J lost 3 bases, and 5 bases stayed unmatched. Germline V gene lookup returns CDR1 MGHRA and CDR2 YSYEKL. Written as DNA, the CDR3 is TGCGCCAGCAGCCAAGAGCCCAGGGGGAACTACGAGCAGTACTTC. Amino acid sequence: CASSQEPRGNYEQYF.

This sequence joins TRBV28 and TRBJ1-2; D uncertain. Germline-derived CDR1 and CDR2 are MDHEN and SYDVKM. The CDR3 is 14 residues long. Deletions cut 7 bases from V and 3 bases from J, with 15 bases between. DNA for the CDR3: TGTGCCAGCACTAAGGAGGGAGGCTACTATGGCTACACCTTC. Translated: CASTKEGGYYGYTF.

CDR3 in amino acids: CASSSEYEQYF. Here the CDR3 DNA reads TGTGCCAGCAGTTCGGAGTACGAGCAGTACTTC. The V call is TRBV12-3 or TRBV12-4, the J call TRBJ2-7; D gene uncertain. V lost 4 bases, J lost 4 bases, and 5 bases lay in between. The CDR3 loop spans 11 amino acids.

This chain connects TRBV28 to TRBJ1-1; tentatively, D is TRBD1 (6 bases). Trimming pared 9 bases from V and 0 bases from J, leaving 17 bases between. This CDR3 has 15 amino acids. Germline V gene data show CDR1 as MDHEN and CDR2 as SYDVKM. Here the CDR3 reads CAREQGELMNTEAFF. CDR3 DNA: TGTGCCAGGGAACAGGGCGAACTGATGAACACTGAAGCTTTCTTT.

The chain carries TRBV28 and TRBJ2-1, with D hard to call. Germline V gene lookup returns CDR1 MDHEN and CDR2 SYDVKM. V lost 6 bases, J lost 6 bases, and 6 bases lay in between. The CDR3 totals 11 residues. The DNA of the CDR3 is TGTGCCAGCAGGGTGATCAATGAGCAGTTCTTC. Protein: CASRVINEQFF.

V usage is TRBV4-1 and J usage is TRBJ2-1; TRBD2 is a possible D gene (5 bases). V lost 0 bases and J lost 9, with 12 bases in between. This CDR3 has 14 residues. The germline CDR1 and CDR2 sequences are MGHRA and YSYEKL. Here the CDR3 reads CASSQDSASPEQFF. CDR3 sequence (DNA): TGCGCCAGCAGCCAAGATTCGGCTAGCCCTGAGCAGTTCTTC.

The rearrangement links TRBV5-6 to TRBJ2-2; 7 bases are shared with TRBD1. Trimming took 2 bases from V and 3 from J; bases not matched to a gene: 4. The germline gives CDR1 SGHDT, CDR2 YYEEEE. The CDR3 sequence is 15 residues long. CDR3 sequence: CASSLDRADTGELFF. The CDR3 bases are TGTGCCAGCAGCTTAGACAGGGCGGACACCGGGGAGCTGTTTTTT.

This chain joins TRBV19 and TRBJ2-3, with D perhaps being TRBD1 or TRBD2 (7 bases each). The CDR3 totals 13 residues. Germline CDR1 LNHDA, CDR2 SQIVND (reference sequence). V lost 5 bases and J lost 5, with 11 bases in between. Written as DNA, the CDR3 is TGTGCCAGTAGTGACAGGGAGGGAGATACGCAGTATTTT. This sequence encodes CASSDREGDTQYF. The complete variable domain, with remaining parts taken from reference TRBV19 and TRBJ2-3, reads DGGITQSPKYLFRKEGQNVTLSCEQNLNHDAMYWYRQDPGQGLRLIYYSQIVNDFQKGDIAEGYSVSREKKESFPLTVTSAQKNPTAFYLCASSDREGDTQYFGPGTRLTVL.

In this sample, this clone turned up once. The CDR3 DNA is TGTGCCACCAGCAAAGGAGAGGTGGACATTCAGTACTTC. As protein: CATSKGEVDIQYF. V gene TRBV15 combines with J gene TRBJ2-4; D unclear. Germline-derived CDR1 and CDR2 are LNHNV and YYDKDF (reference sequence). Deletions cut 4 bases from V and 8 bases from J, with 12 bases between. There are 13 residues in the CDR3.

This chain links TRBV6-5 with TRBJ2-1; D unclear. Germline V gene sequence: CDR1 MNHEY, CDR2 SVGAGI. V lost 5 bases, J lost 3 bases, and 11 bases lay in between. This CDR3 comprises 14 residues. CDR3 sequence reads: CASSPIGYYNEQFF. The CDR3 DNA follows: TGTGCCAGCAGTCCCATAGGCTACTACAATGAGCAGTTCTTC.

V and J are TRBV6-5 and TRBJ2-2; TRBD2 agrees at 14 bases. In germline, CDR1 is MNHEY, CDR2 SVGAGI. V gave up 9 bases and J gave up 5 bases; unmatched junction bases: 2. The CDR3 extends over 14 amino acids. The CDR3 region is CASGLAGGTGELFF. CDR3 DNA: TGTGCCAGTGGACTAGCGGGGGGAACCGGGGAGCTGTTTTTT.

The chain's CDR3 is CASSQGGGGASYNEQFF. CDR3 in DNA: TGTGCCAGCAGCCAAGGGGGCGGGGGGGCCTCCTACAATGAGCAGTTCTTC. This sequence joins TRBV4-2 and TRBJ2-1; TRBD2 matches at 9 bases. Germline CDR1 LGHNA, CDR2 YNFKEQ. The CDR3 has 17 residues. J lost 0 bases, V lost 1 base, and 4 bases had no gene match.